This TCR beta chain derives from a study of shared clonotypes between healthy human individuals. TCRdb's copy holds only in-frame clones and misses some; the assay was immunoSEQ multiplex PCR. The table shows about 380,000 clones, with about 96% occurring only once. V was pared by 4 bases and J by 9 bases, with 13 bases between. Germline V CDR1 and CDR2: SGHDT, YYEEEE. This CDR3 comprises 12 residues. The clonotype comes from a man aged 25-45 years in good health. V and J are TRBV5-6 and TRBJ1-1; perhaps TRBD1 as D (6 bases). The specimen was memory CD8+ T cells sorted from blood. Subset reported: CD45RO+ cells pooled with CCR7-negative TemRA cells. The CDR3, as DNA: TGTGCCAGCAGCCTCGGGGGGGCAAAAGCTTTCTTT. Its protein is CASSLGGAKAFF.